The sequence of this TCR beta chain was determined in a study of blood T cell repertoires in COVID-19. Study-level background: COVID-19 samples, acute and convalescent, were from the United States, Italy and Spain. PBMCs, B-cell-depleted T cells, or T cells provided the cDNA or gDNA that made up the material.

Under the authors' procedure: Quantification of nucleated cells was approximated via reference gene primer amplification. Repertoires were generated with immunoSEQ multiplex PCR, while TCRdb's copy carries only in-frame clones and drops some. The V and J calls and clone size are taken from that table; D and trimming were inferred from the DNA. The data contain 170,000 or so clones, around 90% of them singletons. Per the germline V gene, CDR1 is LGHNA and CDR2 is YSLEER. The V gene end was trimmed by 1 base and the J gene end by 0 bases; junction bases not matched to a gene: 5. CDR3 length equals 16 residues.

This TCR derives from a man between 40 and 49 years old with active or convalescent COVID-19. Input material: peripheral blood. The chain is built from TRBV4-3 and TRBJ2-7, with TRBD2 matching over 8 bases. The CDR3 loop reads CASSQVTSVFSYEQYF. DNA for the CDR3: TGCGCCAGCAGCCAAGTGACTAGCGTTTTCTCCTACGAGCAGTACTTC.